This entry is about one T cell receptor (beta chain). Its antigen is not yet known. Base quality data are lacking; no much larger clone is found one base away. The cohort comprised 710 or so healthy bone marrow donors. At the time of sampling, every cohort member was nominally healthy, though immune exposures that went unrecorded were likely present. The donor was CMV seropositive and was included in the group of 300 or so seropositive cohort members. A peripheral blood sample was collected from each donor, and TCR beta sequencing was performed on peripheral blood mononuclear cells. The Qiagen DNeasy Blood Extraction Kit was used to extract genomic DNA from the blood cell samples. As encoded in the germline V gene (reference sequence), CDR1 is SEHNR while CDR2 is FQNEAQ. Its CDR3 holds 14 amino acids, cysteine through phenylalanine. Solely the CDR3 DNA is kept, with 42 bases framed from the first base. From V the trimming removes 5 bases and from J it removes 6 bases, while the gene matches leave 7 bases of the junction unaccounted for.

Receptor libraries were prepared by the immunoSEQ multiplex PCR assay. The multiplex PCR relied on a mix of 60 forward primers for TCR Vbeta segments and 13 reverse primers for TCR Jbeta segments. The CDR3 region of rearranged TCR beta genes was amplified from genomic DNA by a multiplex PCR assay. On the Illumina HiSeq System, the amplified TCR beta libraries were sequenced as 87-base-pair reads. The paper's data handling went like this. Across the 670 or so repertoires, a later analysis counted tens of millions of unique TCR beta chains, 8.5 million to 12 million of which were shared by at least two donors. Raw reads were error-corrected and collapsed into unique sequences by a nearest-neighbor algorithm in which closely related sequences were merged to remove PCR and sequencing errors. Alignment of CDR3 sequences to IMGT reference sequences was used to assign V, D and J gene segments. Each retained sequence needed at least a six-nucleotide match to both a V gene segment and a J gene segment. Rearrangements were called productive when the CDR3 lacked stop codons and stayed in frame with V and J; all others were non-productive. CDR3 was defined by IMGT convention, running from the second conserved V-encoded cysteine to the conserved J-encoded phenylalanine. The earlier analysis of about 570 of the donors excluded any sequence lacking an unambiguous match to a single V gene segment. An earlier analysis of 587 of the donors called V segments functional above 56.7% productive rearrangements and segregating when the between-donor standard deviation exceeded 5%. A statistical classification framework was developed to diagnose cytomegalovirus status using the catalog of TCR beta chain sequences. In a later analysis, TCR nucleotide sequences were compared against IMGT/GENE-DB human TR gene sequences so that V and J genes could be assigned. A later analysis assigned CDR3 sequences and most-parsimonious VDJ recombination scenarios with the TCRdist pipeline. In a later analysis, each TCR beta chain was defined by its CDR3 amino acid sequence together with its V-gene family, and reads lacking a unique V-gene family were excluded. To address suspected cross-contamination and a sequencing artifact, a later analysis removed roughly 580 highly shared, low-generation-probability nucleotide sequences. A later analysis calculated a clonal expansion index for each public chain from normalized within-repertoire ranks of inferred template counts. Generation probabilities in a later analysis came from a VDJ recombination model fitted to out-of-frame rearrangements, and those results were checked against IGoR. Hypergeometric tests were used in a later analysis to score TCR-TCR, TCR-HLA and TCR-CMV co-occurrence, with a repertoire-size bias correction applied to the TCR pairs. In a later analysis, false discovery rates were estimated by permuting HLA or CMV assignments 20 times. In a later analysis, co-occurring TCRs were grouped using DBSCAN, and TCRdist sequence similarity was added for clustering within HLA-allele-positive subsets. For co-occurrence clustering, repertoires with fewer than 30,000 or more than 120,000 public chains were excluded, along with about five repertoires with anomalous nucleotide sharing. Sourced from immuneACCESS, this table was stored by TCRdb with only in-frame sequences that have V and J called. A share of the clones is absent; for the studies checked, an unresolved V gene accounts for under half, and the remainder has no known explanation. V, J and clone size are those of that table, while D and trimming were read from the DNA. The table for this sample lists about 190,000 clones; about 69% of them were counted only once. The top ten constitute under 5% of the sample.

These data originate in a study of cytomegalovirus exposure and HLA in healthy donors listed by TCRdb under 2017. For the wider study: An earlier analysis of several hundred of the donors reported 276 Gb of sequence data and around 110 million unique TCR beta sequences obtained from about 200 million T cells. Roughly 300 gigabases of sequencing data and roughly 80 million unique TCR sequences made up an early release that covered several hundred HLA-typed donors. The genetic ancestry cluster associated with self-reported Caucasian donors included 81% of the roughly 400 genotyped donors. The study was designed to test whether signatures of past pathogen exposure could be identified by cataloging public T cell receptors. The study profiled the T cell repertoires of under 850 subjects by immunosequencing and related them to cytomegalovirus serostatus. In addition to the first cohort of 650 to 800 subjects, a separate validation cohort of around 110 different subjects was used. High-throughput TCR immunosequencing, statistical association of individual TCRs with disease status, and machine learning were combined to predict cytomegalovirus infection status. To study patterns of TCR occurrence, a later analysis re-analyzed previously published TCR beta repertoires from just over 650 donors and added high-resolution HLA genotyping. Rather than using new phenotypic data, the later analysis identified candidate immune exposures from TCR beta sequences and from how often those sequences occurred across donors. An earlier analysis of a few hundred of the donors applied high-throughput TCR beta sequencing to assess whether each TCR beta V gene segment acted as functional or pseudogenic. Alongside the repertoire data, information on donor age, sex, ethnicity and CMV serostatus was compiled. Genome-wide SNP genotypes for about 65% of the roughly 670 donors were used in a later genetic analysis, which treated that subset as a discovery cohort. Every repertoire in the discovery cohort had been generated on one and the same sequencing platform. Both class I and class II loci were covered by HLA typing, at four-digit resolution. The number of donors typed differed by locus, with about 629-630 for A, B, C, DRB1 and DQB1, 522 for DQA1, 600 to 610 for DPA1, and around 460 for DPB1. Because of strong linkage in the cohort, four or five DR-DQ haplotypes were treated as single units for association and clustering. Across some 400 genotyped donors of the cohort, an average of 235,054 unique TCR beta nucleotide sequences per donor were sequenced, and approximately 17% of those sequences were non-productive. The paper's findings and limits, for the study overall: Compared with the 666-donor mean, donors in an Asian-associated ancestry cluster had fewer N-insertions in productive TCRs, according to a later genetic analysis. A further reported finding was that TCR beta sequences accurately predicted the HLA-A and HLA-B alleles for most subjects in the first cohort. The only immune exposure information available for the cohort was CMV serostatus. In a later analysis, several top co-occurrence clusters were reported to appear linked to parvovirus B19, influenza, CMV and Epstein-Barr virus. At a false discovery rate of 0.05, a later analysis linked under 20,000 TCR beta sequences to specific HLA alleles. A group of highly shared sequence variants was considered likely to be a technical artifact of the sequencing pipeline. Correlated functional status among segregating V segments might be attributable to linkage disequilibrium, but an unknown experimental factor could not be ruled out. Some IMGT-functional V segments, including TRBV6-2 and TRBV6-3, could not be distinguished by the 87-base-pair reads and were therefore excluded. In this cohort, only TCR beta chains were sequenced, and detectable features were limited by the absence of alpha or paired-chain data. Three of the identified cytomegalovirus-associated TCR beta chains were confirmed in vitro to be specific for cytomegalovirus antigens. The classifier was reported to diagnose cytomegalovirus status with high specificity and sensitivity in both the original cohort and the validation cohort. Across donors, most TCR sequences were observed very rarely, whereas some public TCRs were present in many individuals. It was suggested by the authors that the approach could potentially be generalized to other disease states and immunological phenotypes. In a later genetic analysis, a missense DCLRE1C variant was associated with V-gene and J-gene trimming of TCR beta chains, and the association was replicated in an independent cohort. Strong co-occurrence of HLA alleles, especially DR and DQ, made assigning TCR associations to individual alleles difficult. In a later analysis, most CMV-associated TCR beta chains were found to appear HLA-restricted, with HLA associations seemingly driven largely by CMV exposure. An earlier analysis of around 500 of the donors showed that most TCR beta V segments appeared in productive rearrangements either about 87% or about 30% of the time, which broadly matched IMGT annotations. The earlier analysis of approximately 560 of the donors excluded seventeen rarely observed V segments, including chromosome 9 orphons, because counts were too low. In a later analysis, HLA-associated TCR beta chains showed more clonal expansion and lower generation probabilities than non-associated chains that were equally common. In a later analysis, the rate of TCR association differed among HLA loci, with DRB1 alleles having the most associated TCRs and HLA-C alleles having the fewest. The presence/absence analyses assumed that sequencing depth was roughly uniform across donors, and that assumption may not be true. Because HLA typing was unavailable for some donors at each locus, only the typed subset was used in association tests. The study gave a list of 150 to 200 TCR beta chains associated with cytomegalovirus.

The sequenced sample consisted of PBMCs. This receptor was taken from a man aged 30 to 45 in good health and CMV-seropositive. Rearrangement joined TRBV7-9 to TRBJ2-1; 7 middle bases align to TRBD2. For the CDR3, the sequence is CASSPRTRSNEQFF. At the DNA level, the sequence is TGTGCCAGCAGCCCAAGGACTAGGAGCAATGAGCAGTTCTTC. The full variable domain, with segments outside the CDR3 supplied by the reference TRBV7-9 and TRBJ2-1 proteins, appears as DTGVSQNPRHKITKRGQNVTFRCDPISEHNRLYWYRQTLGQGPEFLTYFQNEAQLEKSRLLSDRFSAERPKGSFSTLEIQRTEQGDSAMYLCASSPRTRSNEQFFGPGTRLTVL.